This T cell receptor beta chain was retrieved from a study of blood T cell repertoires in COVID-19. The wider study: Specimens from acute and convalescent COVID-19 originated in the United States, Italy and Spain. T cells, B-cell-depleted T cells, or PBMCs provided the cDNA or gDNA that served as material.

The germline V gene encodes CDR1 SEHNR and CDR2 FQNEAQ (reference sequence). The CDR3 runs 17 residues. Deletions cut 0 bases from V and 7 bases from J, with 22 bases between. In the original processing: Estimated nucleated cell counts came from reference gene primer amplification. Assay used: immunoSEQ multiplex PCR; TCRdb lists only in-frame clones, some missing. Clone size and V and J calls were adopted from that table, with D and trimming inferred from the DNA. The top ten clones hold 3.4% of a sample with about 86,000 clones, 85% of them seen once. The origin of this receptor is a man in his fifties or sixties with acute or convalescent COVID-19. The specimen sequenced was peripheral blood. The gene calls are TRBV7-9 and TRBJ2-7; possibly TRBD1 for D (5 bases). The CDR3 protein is CASSLAGADLGAREQYF. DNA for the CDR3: TGTGCCAGCAGCTTAGCAGGGGCCGACCTAGGGGCTAGGGAGCAGTACTTC.